The 27 T cell receptor beta chains below come from one sample, sequenced in a study of T-cell memory formation after mild COVID-19. TCRdb ran MiXCR on the 5' RACE reads and lists one entry per CDR3 protein. The data hold approximately 100,000 distinct CDR3 sequences, with 9.5% to 15% observed a single time. Input material: PBMCs or a T cell subset sorted from them (not recorded which). Receptors were obtained from an adult woman who had mild COVID-19 (a few samples of this study predate the infection). Cell type and time point are not known.

The chain recombines TRBV12-5 with TRBJ2-1, with 10 positions matching TRBD2. The germline V gene encodes CDR1 LGHNT and CDR2 FRNRAP. CDR3 length: 15 amino acids. Trimming at V came to 3 bases and at J to 8 bases, leaving 7 bases not matched to a gene. The CDR3 DNA is TGTGCTAGTGGTTTATCAGTAGCGGGGGGCGATGAGCAGTTCTTC. As protein: CASGLSVAGGDEQFF.

The J gene is TRBJ2-1, the V gene TRBV12-3 or TRBV12-4; D is undetermined. V was cut by 5 bases and J by 5 bases, with 4 bases left in between. This CDR3 contains 11 residues. CDR3 region: CASSPHNEQFF. The CDR3 DNA follows: TGTGCCAGCAGTCCCCACAATGAGCAGTTCTTC.

This clonotype was counted ten times or more. This chain connects TRBV4-1 to TRBJ2-3; TRBD2 is a possible D gene (5 bases). Looked up from germline, CDR1 is MGHRA and CDR2 is YSYEKL. V lost 4 bases and J lost 10, with 15 bases in between. This CDR3 is built from 13 residues. The CDR3 is CASSLHERGAQYF. CDR3 in DNA: TGCGCCAGCAGCCTACACGAACGGGGTGCGCAGTATTTT.

This clonotype was counted a few times. The chain uses TRBV4-1 and TRBJ2-7; 7 bases are shared with TRBD1. With V trimmed by 0 bases and J by 4 bases, 6 bases remained unmatched. CDR3 length: 15 amino acids. CDR1 is MGHRA, CDR2 YSYEKL, per germline. This CDR3 reads CASSQDRNRGYEQYF. CDR3 in DNA: TGCGCCAGCAGCCAAGATCGGAACAGGGGATACGAGCAGTACTTC.

The V call is TRBV6-1, the J call TRBJ2-1; 9 bases agree with TRBD1. In germline, CDR1 is MNHNS, CDR2 SASEGT. The CDR3 consists of 15 residues. Trimming at V came to 4 bases and at J to 8 bases, leaving 9 bases not matched to a gene. CDR3 sequence reads: CASSAGQGTSDEQFF. The CDR3 DNA reads TGTGCCAGCAGTGCCGGACAGGGGACTTCGGATGAGCAGTTCTTC.

This clonotype was detected many times. The genes are TRBV4-1 and TRBJ2-5; tentatively, D is TRBD1 or TRBD2 (5 bases each). Trimming pared 1 base from V and 5 bases from J, leaving 17 bases between. CDR3 size: 16 residues. The germline CDR1 and CDR2 sequences are MGHRA and YSYEKL. CDR3 amino acids: CASSQGGWGFGETQYF. CDR3 bases: TGCGCCAGCAGCCAAGGAGGTTGGGGGTTTGGGGAGACCCAGTACTTC.

This clonotype appeared a few times. The chain joins TRBV7-9 to TRBJ2-6; the D call may be TRBD1 or TRBD2 (7 bases each). The germline CDR1 and CDR2 sequences are SEHNR and FQNEAQ (reference sequence). V was pared by 5 bases and J by 3 bases, with 23 bases between. The CDR3 runs to 19 residues. The CDR3 sequence is CASSLLGAGGAFGANVLTF. The CDR3 DNA sequence: TGTGCCAGCAGCCTCCTTGGAGCAGGGGGGGCCTTTGGGGCCAACGTCCTGACTTTC.

This chain uses TRBV28 with TRBJ1-4, with 11 bases fitting TRBD1. J lost 8 bases, V lost 5 bases, and 4 bases had no gene match. CDR1 MDHEN and CDR2 SYDVKM come from the germline V gene. The CDR3 has 14 residues. CDR3 coding DNA: TGTGCCAGCAGTCGGACAGGGGGCGGGGAAAAACTGTTTTTT. Residues: CASSRTGGGEKLFF.

This chain connects TRBV7-3 to TRBJ2-4; tentatively, D is TRBD1 or TRBD2 (5 bases each). Looked up from germline, CDR1 is SGHTA and CDR2 is FQGTGA. V shed 5 bases and J shed 7 bases, with 18 bases lying between them. This CDR3 is 15 amino acids long. The CDR3 nucleotides are TGTGCCAGCAGCCCTGGCGGGTCGGGGCGGAACATTCAGTACTTC. As protein: CASSPGGSGRNIQYF.

The V gene is TRBV6-2 or TRBV6-3, the J gene TRBJ2-6; D not certain. Germline CDR1 and CDR2: MNHEY and SVGEGT. The CDR3 covers 15 residues. With 0 bases removed from V and 1 base from J, the gap between germline ends came to 4 bases. CDR3: CASSYSGSGANVLTF. The CDR3 DNA reads as TGTGCCAGCAGTTACTCCGGGTCTGGGGCCAACGTCCTGACTTTC.

In this sample, this clonotype turned up many times. The chain employs TRBV10-3 and TRBJ2-5; the D call may be TRBD1 or TRBD2 (5 bases each). The germline V gene has CDR1 ENHRY and CDR2 SYGVKD. V was trimmed by 3 bases and J by 2 bases, leaving 10 bases between them. The CDR3 runs to 14 residues. CDR3 in amino acids: CAISDRDLQETQYF. CDR3 DNA sequence: TGTGCCATCAGTGACCGGGACCTGCAAGAGACCCAGTACTTC.

This clonotype has just a few counts. The V and J genes are TRBV24-1 and TRBJ2-2; unclear D gene. V was cut by 9 bases and J by 3 bases, with 13 bases left in between. The germline V gene encodes CDR1 KGHDR and CDR2 SFDVKD. CDR3 length: 14 residues. CDR3 sequence: CATSQTTDTGELFF. CDR3 DNA: TGTGCCACCTCACAGACGACGGACACCGGGGAGCTGTTTTTT.

In nucleotides, the CDR3 is TGTGCCACCTCGCTAGCGGGCACAGATACGCAGTATTTT. It codes for CATSLAGTDTQYF. This chain connects TRBV10-3 to TRBJ2-3, with TRBD2 matching 7 bases. This CDR3 is built from 13 residues. The germline CDR1 and CDR2 sequences are ENHRY and SYGVKD. The trim removed 10 bases at V and 1 base at J, leaving 5 bases unmatched.

This clonotype was seen a handful of times. The genes are TRBV5-1 and TRBJ1-1, with D possibly TRBD1 on 6 matching bases. CDR1 and CDR2 from the germline V gene are SGHRS and YFSETQ. The CDR3 extends over 15 amino acids. Trimming left V 3 bases short and J 4 bases short, with 16 bases between. The CDR3 region has the DNA TGCGCCAGCAGCTGGCAACAGGGACTCGGCACTGAAGCTTTCTTT. Protein product: CASSWQQGLGTEAFF.

The V call is TRBV9, the J call TRBJ2-7; D is uncertain. The CDR3 extends over 13 amino acids. The germline CDR1 and CDR2 sequences are SGDLS and YYNGEE. The V end lost 1 base, the J end lost 3 bases, and 8 bases lay between the germline ends. Written as DNA, the CDR3 is TGTGCCAGCAGCGTAACCACGGGCTACGAGCAGTACTTC. Its protein product is CASSVTTGYEQYF.

The V call is TRBV7-9, the J call TRBJ2-3, with 13 bases fitting TRBD2. In germline, CDR1 is SEHNR, CDR2 FQNEAQ (reference sequence). This CDR3 region has 19 residues. Trimming at V came to 4 bases and at J to 2 bases, leaving 12 bases not matched to a gene. The CDR3 bases are TGTGCCAGCAGCTCACGATCTGTACTAGCGGGGGGGCCCACAGATACGCAGTATTTT. Its translation: CASSSRSVLAGGPTDTQYF.

This clonotype came up a few times. The chain carries TRBV5-6 and TRBJ2-1; 11 bases are shared with TRBD2. The CDR3 contains 15 residues. Looked up from germline, CDR1 is SGHDT and CDR2 is YYEEEE. V lost 4 bases to trimming and J lost 12 bases; unmatched junction nucleotides: 12. The CDR3 here is CASSPTSGGPLGQFF. CDR3 DNA: TGTGCCAGCAGCCCCACTAGCGGGGGCCCCCTGGGGCAGTTCTTC.

This clonotype came up a few times. The chain has TRBV6-2 or TRBV6-3 and TRBJ1-1; D possibly corresponds to TRBD1 (6 bases). V dropped 8 bases and J dropped 7 bases, with 14 bases sitting between them. The CDR3 loop spans 12 amino acids. The germline V gene has CDR1 MNHEY and CDR2 SVGEGT. The CDR3 sequence: CASAVGGIEAFF. DNA of the CDR3: TGTGCCAGCGCGGTAGGGGGAATTGAAGCTTTCTTT.

The rearrangement joins TRBV2 to TRBJ2-7, with 7 bases aligning to TRBD1. CDR1 is SNHLY and CDR2 is FYNNEI in the germline V gene. V lost 9 bases and J lost 0; bases outside the gene matches: 8. The CDR3 consists of 14 residues. CDR3 in DNA: TGTGCCAGATCTACAGGGGACAGCTCCTACGAGCAGTACTTC. Its protein product is CARSTGDSSYEQYF.

This clonotype has only a few counts. The CDR3 sequence is CASRFSGRMNTEAFF. As DNA, the CDR3 is TGTGCCAGCAGATTCTCAGGGAGGATGAACACTGAAGCTTTCTTT. The chain employs TRBV27 and TRBJ1-1; possibly TRBD1 for D (5 bases). Between the trimmed V and J ends, which lost 6 bases and 0 bases, there was a span of 14 bases. Germline V gene sequence: CDR1 MNHEY, CDR2 SMNVEV (reference sequence). The CDR3 covers 15 residues.

V usage is TRBV5-1 and J usage is TRBJ2-1; D might be TRBD2 (6 bases). V was shortened by 2 bases and J by 1 base, with 16 bases between the two germline ends. The CDR3 sequence is 17 residues long. Germline CDR1 is SGHRS and CDR2 is YFSETQ. CDR3 sequence (DNA): TGCGCCAGCAGCTTAACACCGGGACTCGTTTCCTACAATGAGCAGTTCTTC. As protein: CASSLTPGLVSYNEQFF. The whole variable domain, remainder taken from reference TRBV5-1 and TRBJ2-1, is KAGVTQTPRYLIKTRGQQVTLSCSPISGHRSVSWYQQTPGQGLQFLFEYFSETQRNKGNFPGRFSGRQFSNSRSEMNVSTLELGDSALYLCASSLTPGLVSYNEQFFGPGTRLTVL.

This clonotype has a handful of counts. This rearrangement joins TRBV7-9 to TRBJ2-7, with TRBD2 matching over 9 bases. The CDR3 totals 14 residues. Germline lookup yields CDR1 SEHNR and CDR2 FQNEAQ (reference sequence). V shed 11 bases and J 4 bases; nucleotides not matched to a gene: 12. CDR3 protein: CAAPPAGGPYEQYF. CDR3 nucleotides: TGTGCCGCGCCCCCCGCGGGAGGGCCTTACGAGCAGTACTTC.

The chain is built from TRBV5-1 and TRBJ2-1; D unclear. CDR1 and CDR2 from the germline V gene are SGHRS and YFSETQ. CDR3 length equals 16 residues. The ends were cut back, 0 bases at V and 0 bases at J, with 10 bases in the middle. CDR3: CASSLEAVSSYNEQFF. In nucleotides, the CDR3 is TGCGCCAGCAGCTTGGAGGCGGTGAGCTCCTACAATGAGCAGTTCTTC.

In this sample, this clonotype turned up a few times. The rearrangement joins TRBV27 to TRBJ2-3, with 10 bases aligning to TRBD1. V was pared by 4 bases and J by 2 bases, with 9 bases of the junction left unmatched. This CDR3 is 17 amino acids long. Germline V gene lookup returns CDR1 MNHEY and CDR2 SMNVEV (reference sequence). The CDR3 region has the DNA TGTGCCAGCAGTTGGACAGGGGGTTCTCTTTACACAGATACGCAGTATTTT. It yields the protein CASSWTGGSLYTDTQYF.

This rearrangement joins TRBV7-8 to TRBJ2-5, with D tentatively TRBD2 (7 bases). V was shortened by 4 bases and J by 1 base, with 13 bases between the two germline ends. CDR3 length: 15 residues. Germline loops: CDR1 SGHVS, CDR2 FQNEAQ. This chain's CDR3 is CASSSEGGGQETQYF. The CDR3 DNA reads as TGTGCCAGCAGCTCCGAGGGGGGGGGCCAAGAGACCCAGTACTTC.

The CDR3 here is CASTGTASYEQYF. CDR3 DNA: TGTGCCAGCACAGGGACAGCTTCCTACGAGCAGTACTTC. The chain uses TRBV6-1 and TRBJ2-7; 7 bases match TRBD1. The length of the CDR3 is 13 residues. J gave up 1 base and V 7 bases, and 4 bases lay outside the gene matches. Per the germline V gene, CDR1 is MNHNS and CDR2 is SASEGT.

This clonotype was seen a handful of times. The chain combines TRBV29-1 with TRBJ2-1; tentative D call: TRBD2 (6 bases). The CDR3 has 15 amino acids. V was cut by 1 base and J by 8 bases, with 18 bases left in between. Looked up from germline, CDR1 is SQVTM and CDR2 is ANQGSEA. CDR3 coding DNA: TGCAGCGTTGAAGTACGCGGTAGCGGAAGGGATGAGCAGTTCTTC. This sequence encodes CSVEVRGSGRDEQFF.